This paragraph covers one T cell receptor beta chain sequence. The source of the sample is a study of blood T cell repertoires in COVID-19. Study-wide background: Collection of acute and convalescent COVID-19 samples took place in the United States, Italy and Spain. In each case, the material was cDNA or gDNA derived from T cells, B-cell-depleted T cells, or PBMCs.

As processed by the authors: Reference gene primer amplification yielded estimated nucleated cell counts. Produced via immunoSEQ multiplex PCR; TCRdb's table is partial and in-frame only. Clonal size and the V and J genes are those of that table, whereas D and trimming came from the DNA. The table has 55,000 to 80,000 clones, 70% to 85% seen once; the top ten hold around 20%. With 4 bases clipped from V and 7 bases from J, the junction kept 10 bases outside the gene matches. CDR1 is SGHRS and CDR2 is YFSETQ in the germline V gene. CDR3 length: 14 residues. This sequence was found in a woman aged 80 or older with active or convalescent COVID-19. This chain uses TRBV5-1 with TRBJ1-2; 7 bases fit TRBD1. The sequenced sample consisted of peripheral blood. CDR3 nucleotides: TGCGCCAGCAGCCCGCTAGGGACAGACATTGGCTACACCTTC. It specifies CASSPLGTDIGYTF.